The rows below give T cell receptor beta chains drawn from one sample of a study of T cell responses to AZD1222 COVID-19 vaccine. Using immunoSEQ multiplex PCR, the repertoire was profiled, and TCRdb retains in-frame clones only, with some absent. The profile shows approximately 170,000 clones, 92% of them singletons. This specimen was peripheral blood, taken 28 days after the second AZD1222 dose. The receptors derive from an adult who received the AZD1222 COVID-19 vaccine. The conserved cysteine and the conserved F or W are not part of the CDR3 here.

j_call | cdr3_length | v_call | cdr3_aa
TRBJ1-5 | 10 | TRBV29-1 | SVGRADQPQH
TRBJ1-2 | 12 | TRBV5-1 | ASSLDGQGYGYT
TRBJ1-2 | 12 | TRBV6-5 | ASRPRGGALGYT
TRBJ1-1 | 11 | TRBV12-3/TRBV12-4 | ASSTTGGTEAF
TRBJ1-5 | 13 | TRBV5-1 | ASTPSGGLNQPQH
TRBJ2-7 | 14 | TRBV5-1 | ASSLGLASYSYEQY
TRBJ1-1 | 13 | TRBV13 | ASSLGDRENTEAF
TRBJ1-4 | 13 | TRBV9 | ASSASGGTNEKLF
TRBJ2-3 | 14 | TRBV19 | ASSTGTWYQTDTQY
TRBJ1-3 | 9 | TRBV20-1 | SAEGFETIY
TRBJ1-5 | 13 | TRBV6-5 | ASSYKQGENQPQH
TRBJ2-5 | 13 | TRBV5-1 | ASSFLGAFQETQY
TRBJ1-1 | 9 | TRBV6-5 | ASRSAAEAF
TRBJ1-2 | 14 | TRBV9 | ASSGRTGTKRYGYT
TRBJ1-1 | 11 | TRBV13 | ASSLSGDTEAF
TRBJ1-1 | 15 | TRBV10-2 | ASSDGPGARRDTEAF
TRBJ1-1 | 12 | TRBV5-4 | ASSIQGMNTEAF
TRBJ1-1 | 11 | TRBV7-3 | ASSLGWDTEAF
TRBJ2-3 | 14 | TRBV19 | ASSIYTGSGTDTQY
TRBJ1-4 | 12 | TRBV10-3 | AISESGAQGKLF
TRBJ1-1 | 11 | TRBV4-2 | ASSATGITEAF
TRBJ1-1 | 14 | TRBV5-1 | ASSLPTAPPNTEAF
TRBJ1-6 | 13 | TRBV7-2 | ASSLYRGRGSPLH
TRBJ2-2 | 11 | TRBV10-3 | ATASGGAGELF
TRBJ1-1 | 12 | TRBV6-5 | ASRLGQGNTEAF
TRBJ2-5 | 14 | TRBV5-1 | ASSLGPGGRQETQY
TRBJ2-7 | 12 | TRBV6-5 | ASSYLQGGNEQY
TRBJ2-7 | 12 | TRBV7-9 | ASSLGGFTYEQY
TRBJ1-4 | 15 | TRBV5-1 | ASSLGSGAYLNEKLF
TRBJ2-7 | 13 | TRBV4-2 | ASSHGGVASYEQY
TRBJ1-5 | 13 | TRBV19 | ASSKQVYSNQPQH
TRBJ2-7 | 14 | TRBV27 | ASSLNLGEGANEQY
TRBJ2-1 | 13 | TRBV7-2 | ASSWTESSYNEQF
TRBJ2-1 | 11 | TRBV7-2 | ASSPGPANEQF
TRBJ2-2 | 14 | TRBV6-1 | ASSELNFRSAGELF
TRBJ1-1 | 12 | TRBV5-1 | ASTFGQGVTEAF
TRBJ1-2 | 14 | TRBV7-9 | ASSSLGQENNYGYT
TRBJ1-4 | 13 | TRBV19 | ASSAPSTGDEKLF
TRBJ2-1 | 11 | TRBV10-3 | AINSGGAHEQF
TRBJ1-1 | 11 | TRBV9 | ASSVGGRTEAF
TRBJ2-1 | 10 | TRBV6-2/TRBV6-3 | ASSYWGGEQF
TRBJ1-1 | 12 | TRBV5-4 | ASSLQGLGTEAF